This T cell receptor beta chain came from a study of blood T cells in healthy people across ages. Study details: Template switching caught about one barcoded beta molecule for each two T cells. Overall study findings and caveats: With donor CMV status unknown, expanded clonotype changes were possibly confounded.

This clonotype was found many times. Its antigen is still unknown. Each sample yielded at least 5.5 micrograms of PBMC total RNA. A second PCR of about 7 to 11 cycles used a sample-barcoded 5' primer and a J-beta primer mix. TCRdb reprocessed the 5' RACE reads with MiXCR, giving one entry per CDR3 protein. This sample carries hundreds of thousands of distinct CDR3 sequences, around 30% of them seen once, and the ten largest clones take around 16%. This receptor was identified in a woman at least 80 years old in good health. The source material was blood.

The CDR3 region is CSARPLAGRSVEQFF. The CDR3 DNA reads as TGCAGTGCTAGGCCACTAGCGGGGCGATCGGTTGAGCAGTTCTTC. The chain has TRBV20-1 and TRBJ2-1, with TRBD2 matching over 10 bases. The CDR3 has 15 residues. J lost 9 bases, V lost 3 bases, and 11 bases had no gene match. Germline V CDR1 and CDR2: DFQATT, SNEGSKA (reference sequence).